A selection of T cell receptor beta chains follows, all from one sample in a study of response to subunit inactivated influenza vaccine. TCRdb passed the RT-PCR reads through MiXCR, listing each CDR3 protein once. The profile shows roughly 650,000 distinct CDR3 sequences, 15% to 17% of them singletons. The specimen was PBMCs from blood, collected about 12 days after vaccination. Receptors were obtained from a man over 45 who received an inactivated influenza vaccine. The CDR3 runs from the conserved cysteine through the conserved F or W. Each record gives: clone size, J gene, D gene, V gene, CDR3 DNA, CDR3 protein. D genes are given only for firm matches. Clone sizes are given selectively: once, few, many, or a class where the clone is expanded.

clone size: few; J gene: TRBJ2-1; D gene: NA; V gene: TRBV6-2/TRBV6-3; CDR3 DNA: TGTGCCAGCAGTTGGGGGAGGGGGCTCTACAATGAGCAGTTCTTC; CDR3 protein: CASSWGRGLYNEQFF
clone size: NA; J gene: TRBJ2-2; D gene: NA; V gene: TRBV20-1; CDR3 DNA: TGCAGTGCTAGTATAGGGGGGACCGGGGAGCTGTTTTTT; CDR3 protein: CSASIGGTGELFF
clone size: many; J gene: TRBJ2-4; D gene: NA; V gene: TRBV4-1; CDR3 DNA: TGCGCCAGCAGCCAAGATTTTGTGTCACTAGCCAAAAACATTCAGTACTTC; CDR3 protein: CASSQDFVSLAKNIQYF
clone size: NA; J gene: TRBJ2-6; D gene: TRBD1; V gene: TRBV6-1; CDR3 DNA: TGTGCCAGCGCACAGGGGGTCTTTAACTCTGGGGCCAACGTCCTGACTTTC; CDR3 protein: CASAQGVFNSGANVLTF
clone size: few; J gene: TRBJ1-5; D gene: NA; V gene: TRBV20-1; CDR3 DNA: TGCAGTGCTAGGGCGGGGTCAGAGTACAATCAGCCCCAGCATTTT; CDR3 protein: CSARAGSEYNQPQHF
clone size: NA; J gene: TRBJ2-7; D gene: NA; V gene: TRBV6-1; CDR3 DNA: TGTGCCAGCAGTGAATGGGCAGGCCCCTACGAGCAGTACTTC; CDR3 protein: CASSEWAGPYEQYF
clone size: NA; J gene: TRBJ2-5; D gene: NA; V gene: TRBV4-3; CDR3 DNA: TGCGCCAGCAGCCCCCACCTAGTAGACCTAGAGACCCAGTACTTC; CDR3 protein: CASSPHLVDLETQYF
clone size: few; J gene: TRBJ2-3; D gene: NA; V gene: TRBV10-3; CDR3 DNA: TGTGCCATCAGTGTCCGGACACCCAGCACAGATACGCAGTATTTT; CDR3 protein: CAISVRTPSTDTQYF
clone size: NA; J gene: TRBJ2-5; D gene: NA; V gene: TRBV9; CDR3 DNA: TGTGCCAGCAGCGTAGCCGGATTAGCGGCTCAAGAGACCCAGTACTTC; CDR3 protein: CASSVAGLAAQETQYF
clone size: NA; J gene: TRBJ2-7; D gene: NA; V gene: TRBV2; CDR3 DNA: TGTGCCAGCAGTAATGGTTACGAGCAGTACTTC; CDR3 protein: CASSNGYEQYF
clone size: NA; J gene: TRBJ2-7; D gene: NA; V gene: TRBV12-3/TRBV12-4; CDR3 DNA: TGTGCCAGCAGTTTAAACTACTACGAGCAGTACTTC; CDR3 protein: CASSLNYYEQYF
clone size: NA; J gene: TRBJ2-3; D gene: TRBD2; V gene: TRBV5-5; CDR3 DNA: TGTGCCAGCAGCTGGGCTAGCGGGGGGGGATCAGATACGCAGTATTTT; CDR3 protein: CASSWASGGGSDTQYF
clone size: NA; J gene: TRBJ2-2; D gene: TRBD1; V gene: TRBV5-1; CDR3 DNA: TGCGCCAGCAGCTGGGACAGGGGGCCTACCGGGGAGCTGTTTTTT; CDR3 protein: CASSWDRGPTGELFF
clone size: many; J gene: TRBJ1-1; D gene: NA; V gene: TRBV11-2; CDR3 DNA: TGTGCCAGCAGCTTAGGGTGGCTAGTTTCGGACACTGAAGCTTTCTTT; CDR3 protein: CASSLGWLVSDTEAFF
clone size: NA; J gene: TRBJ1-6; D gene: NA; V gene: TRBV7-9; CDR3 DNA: TGTGCCAGCAGCCACCCGGGGGTGGCTAATTCACCCCTCCACTTT; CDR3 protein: CASSHPGVANSPLHF
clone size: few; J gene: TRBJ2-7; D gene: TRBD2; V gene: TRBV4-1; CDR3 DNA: TGCGCCAGCAGCCAGACGACTAGCGGAACCTACGAGCAGTACTTC; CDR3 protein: CASSQTTSGTYEQYF
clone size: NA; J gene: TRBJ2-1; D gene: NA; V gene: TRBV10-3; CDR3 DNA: TGTGCCATCAGTGAGTCCGGCGGGCTGAAGCAGTTCTTC; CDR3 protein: CAISESGGLKQFF
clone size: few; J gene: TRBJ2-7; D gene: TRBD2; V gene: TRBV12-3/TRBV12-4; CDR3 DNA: TGTGCCAGCAGTTGGGCGCCTAGCGGGTACTTC; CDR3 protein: CASSWAPSGYF
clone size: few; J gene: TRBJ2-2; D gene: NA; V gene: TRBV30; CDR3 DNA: TGTGCCTGGAGTCGAAGCGTTAACACCGGGGAGCTGTTTTTT; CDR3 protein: CAWSRSVNTGELFF
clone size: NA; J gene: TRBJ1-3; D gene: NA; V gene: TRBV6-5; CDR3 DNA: TGTGCCAGCAGTTGGTCACAGGGAACTGGAAACACCATATATTTT; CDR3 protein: CASSWSQGTGNTIYF
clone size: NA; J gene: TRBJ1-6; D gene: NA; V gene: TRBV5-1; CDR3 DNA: TGCGCCAGCAGCATGCAGAGCTCCTATAATTCACCCCTCCACTTT; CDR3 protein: CASSMQSSYNSPLHF
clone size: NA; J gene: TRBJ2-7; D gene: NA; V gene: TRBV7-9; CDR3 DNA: TGTGCCAGCAGCAACACAGGGAGCTCCTACGAGCAGTACTTC; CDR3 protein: CASSNTGSSYEQYF
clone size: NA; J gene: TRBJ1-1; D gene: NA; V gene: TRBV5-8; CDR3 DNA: TGTGCCAGCAGCCGACCGAGGGGGTGGAAAGCTGAAGCTTTCTTT; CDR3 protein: CASSRPRGWKAEAFF
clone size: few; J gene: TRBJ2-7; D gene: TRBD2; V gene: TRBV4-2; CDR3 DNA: TGTGCCAGCAGCCAGATTAGCGGGAGTGCGCCCTACGAGCAGTACTTC; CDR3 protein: CASSQISGSAPYEQYF
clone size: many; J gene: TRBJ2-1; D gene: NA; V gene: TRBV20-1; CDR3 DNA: TGCAGTGCTGAGAAAAGGCAAGATGAGCAGTTCTTC; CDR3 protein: CSAEKRQDEQFF
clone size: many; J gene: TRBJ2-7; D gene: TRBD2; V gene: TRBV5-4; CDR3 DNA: TGTGCCAGCAGCTCCTTAGCGGGAGCATACGAGCAGTACTTC; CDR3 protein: CASSSLAGAYEQYF
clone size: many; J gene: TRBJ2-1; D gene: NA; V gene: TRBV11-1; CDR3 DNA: TGTGCCAGCAGCTTAGGGGGATCGAGGGTAGGAGGCTACAATGAGCAGTTCTTC; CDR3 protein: CASSLGGSRVGGYNEQFF
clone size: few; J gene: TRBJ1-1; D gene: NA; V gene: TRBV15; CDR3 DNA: TGTGCCACCAGCAGAGATGCGAGTCTTTGGAACACTGAAGCTTTCTTT; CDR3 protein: CATSRDASLWNTEAFF
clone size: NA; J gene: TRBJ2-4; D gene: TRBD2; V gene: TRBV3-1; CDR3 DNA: TGTGCCAGCAGCCAAATACTTCCCGGGACTAGCGGGAGAAACATTCAGTACTTC; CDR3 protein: CASSQILPGTSGRNIQYF
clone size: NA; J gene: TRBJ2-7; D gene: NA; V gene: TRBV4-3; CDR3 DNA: TGCGCCAGCAGCCTCGAACTCCTCTACGAGCAGTACTTC; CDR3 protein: CASSLELLYEQYF
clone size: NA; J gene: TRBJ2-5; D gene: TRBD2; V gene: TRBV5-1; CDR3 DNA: TGCGCCAGCAGCGAAACCCACTCCGGGACTAGCGGGAGTAACCAAGAGACCCAGTACTTC; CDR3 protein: CASSETHSGTSGSNQETQYF
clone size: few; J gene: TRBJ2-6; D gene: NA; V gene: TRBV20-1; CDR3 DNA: TGCAGTGCTAGGGAGGGGACAGCTGGGGCCAACGTCCTGACTTTC; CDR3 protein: CSAREGTAGANVLTF
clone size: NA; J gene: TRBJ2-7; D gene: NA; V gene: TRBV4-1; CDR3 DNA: TGCGCCAGCAGCCAAAGCTTCGGGACTCTAAATGGATACGAGCAGTACTTC; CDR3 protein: CASSQSFGTLNGYEQYF
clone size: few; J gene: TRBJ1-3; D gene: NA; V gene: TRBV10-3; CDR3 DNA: TGTGCCATCAGTGGTCCGGGCTCGGGAAACACCATATATTTT; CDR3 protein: CAISGPGSGNTIYF
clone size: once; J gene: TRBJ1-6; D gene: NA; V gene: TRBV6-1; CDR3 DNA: TGTGCCAGCAGGGCTGACAGTGATAATTCACCCCTCCACTTT; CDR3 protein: CASRADSDNSPLHF
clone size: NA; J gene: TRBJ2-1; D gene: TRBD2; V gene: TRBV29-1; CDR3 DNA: TGCAGCGTTGAAGATGGGACTAGTGAGGTTGGTGAGCAGTTCTTC; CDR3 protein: CSVEDGTSEVGEQFF
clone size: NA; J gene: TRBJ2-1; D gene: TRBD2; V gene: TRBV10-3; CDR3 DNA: TGTGCCATCAGTGAGTCCATAGGGACTAGCGGGCAGTTCTTC; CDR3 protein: CAISESIGTSGQFF
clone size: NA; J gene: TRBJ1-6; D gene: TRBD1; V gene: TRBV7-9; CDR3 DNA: TGTGCCAGCAGTTTTGGAGACAGGGGTTCACCCCTCCACTTT; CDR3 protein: CASSFGDRGSPLHF
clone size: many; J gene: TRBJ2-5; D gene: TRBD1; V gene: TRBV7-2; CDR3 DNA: TGTGCCAGCAGCAGACAGGGGGGCGAGACCCAGTACTTC; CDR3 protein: CASSRQGGETQYF
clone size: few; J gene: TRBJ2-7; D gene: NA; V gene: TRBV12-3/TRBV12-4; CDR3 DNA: TGTGCCAGCACGGGGTTAATCTACGAGCAGTACTTC; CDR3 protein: CASTGLIYEQYF
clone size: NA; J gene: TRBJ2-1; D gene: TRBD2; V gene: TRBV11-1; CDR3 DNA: TGTGCCAGCAGGGTCTCCTCGGGGGGGCCCCCCTACAATGAGCAGTTCTTC; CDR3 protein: CASRVSSGGPPYNEQFF
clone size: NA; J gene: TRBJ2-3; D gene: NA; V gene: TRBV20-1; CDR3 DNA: TGCAGTGCTACCGACGTCCTGGACCCACAGGGAGCGGGCACAGATACGCAGTATTTT; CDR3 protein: CSATDVLDPQGAGTDTQYF
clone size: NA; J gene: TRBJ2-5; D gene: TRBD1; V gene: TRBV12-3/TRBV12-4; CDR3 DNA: TGTGCCAGCAGCTATATGCCGCAGGGGGCACGGTACTTC; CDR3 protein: CASSYMPQGARYF
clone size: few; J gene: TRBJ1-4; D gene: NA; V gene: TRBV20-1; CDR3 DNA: TGCAGTGCTAGCAGGGTGGCGGTCGGCGAAAAACTGTTTTTT; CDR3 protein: CSASRVAVGEKLFF
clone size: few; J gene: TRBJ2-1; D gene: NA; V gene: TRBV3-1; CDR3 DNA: TGTGCCAGCAGCCAAGATGTAGGTCCGGGGGACCCCTACAATGAGCAGTTCTTC; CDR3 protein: CASSQDVGPGDPYNEQFF
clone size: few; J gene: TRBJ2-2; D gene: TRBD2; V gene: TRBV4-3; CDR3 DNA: TGCGCCAGCAGCTTAGCCTCCGGACTAGCGGGGAACACCGGGGAGCTGTTTTTT; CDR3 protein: CASSLASGLAGNTGELFF
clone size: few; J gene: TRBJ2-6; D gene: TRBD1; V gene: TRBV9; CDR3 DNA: TGTGCCAGCAGCTCACCTGGGTGGGACAGCCACTCTGGGGCCAACGTCCTGACTTTC; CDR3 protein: CASSSPGWDSHSGANVLTF
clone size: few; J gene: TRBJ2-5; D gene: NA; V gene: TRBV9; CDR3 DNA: TGTGCCAGCAGCGAACTCGTAGGGCCCCAAGAGACCCAGTACTTC; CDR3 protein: CASSELVGPQETQYF
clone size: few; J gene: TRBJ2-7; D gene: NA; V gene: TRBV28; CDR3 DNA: TGTGCCAGCAGTTTATTTCACTATCAAAGCTCCTACGAGCAGTACTTC; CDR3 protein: CASSLFHYQSSYEQYF
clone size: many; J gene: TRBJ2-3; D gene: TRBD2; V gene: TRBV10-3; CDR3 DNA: TGTGCCATCAGTGATTCGGGACTAGCGGCATCTAGCACAGATACGCAGTATTTT; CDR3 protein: CAISDSGLAASSTDTQYF